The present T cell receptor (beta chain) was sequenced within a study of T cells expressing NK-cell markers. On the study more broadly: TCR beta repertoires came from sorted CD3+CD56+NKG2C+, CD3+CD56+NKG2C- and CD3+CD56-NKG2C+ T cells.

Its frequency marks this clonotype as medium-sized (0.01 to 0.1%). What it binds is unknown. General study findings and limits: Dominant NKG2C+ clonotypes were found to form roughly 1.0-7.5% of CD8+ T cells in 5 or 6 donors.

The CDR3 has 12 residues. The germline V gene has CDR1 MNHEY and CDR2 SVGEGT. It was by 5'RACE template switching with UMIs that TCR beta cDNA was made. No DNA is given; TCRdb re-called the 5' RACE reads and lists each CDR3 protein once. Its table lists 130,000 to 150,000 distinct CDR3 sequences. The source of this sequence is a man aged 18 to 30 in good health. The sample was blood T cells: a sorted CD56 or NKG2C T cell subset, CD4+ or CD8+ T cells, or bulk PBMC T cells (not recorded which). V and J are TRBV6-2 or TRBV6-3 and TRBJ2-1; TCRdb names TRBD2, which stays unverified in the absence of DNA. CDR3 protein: CASRRGSGEQFF.